The 17 T cell receptor beta chains below all came from one sample that was sequenced in a study of blood T cells in healthy people across ages (dated by TCRdb to about 2015). Receptor libraries were prepared by 5' RACE. This sample was sequenced with an Illumina HiSeq 2500. The second PCR ran for roughly 6 to 11 cycles and used a J-beta primer mix along with a sample-barcoded 5' primer. TCRdb reprocessing: public reads trimmed at Q25 with fastp, clones called with MiXCR, in-frame beta chains kept. Entries are consolidated by CDR3 protein sequence, retaining the most common genes and DNA. The table for this sample lists some 760,000 distinct CDR3 sequences; more than 20% of them were counted only once. Under 4.5% of the sample is in the top ten clones. These data also featured in a second study, about T cells of mothers and their children.

Sequencing used blood. The receptors shown here come from a boy aged 5-17 years in good health.

A few counts support this clonotype. The chain carries TRBV29-1 and TRBJ2-1; the D is unclear. In germline, CDR1 is SQVTM, CDR2 ANQGSEA. Trimming cost V 4 bases and J 5 bases, with 12 bases left between them. The CDR3 has 13 amino acids. CDR3 protein: CSVVGIVNNEQFF. CDR3 bases: TGCAGCGTTGTAGGGATTGTGAACAATGAGCAGTTCTTC.

This clonotype was seen more than once but under ten times. This chain joins TRBV4-3 and TRBJ2-3; 9 nucleotides match TRBD2. The CDR3 runs 16 residues. The junction had 3 bases not matched to a gene; V was cut back by 0 bases and J by 2 bases. CDR1 is LGHNA, CDR2 YSLEER, per germline. The DNA of the CDR3 is TGCGCCAGCAGCCAAGAGGCGGGGGGGTACACAGATACGCAGTATTTT. Its protein product is CASSQEAGGYTDTQYF.

The V and J genes are TRBV20-1 and TRBJ1-2, with D perhaps TRBD1 (5 bases). Germline CDR1 reads DFQATT; CDR2 reads SNEGSKA (reference sequence). V lost 0 bases and J lost 4, with 12 bases in between. This CDR3 is 14 amino acids long. The DNA of the CDR3 is TGCAGTGCTAGAGATCCTGGGGACGGCTATGGCTACACCTTC. Amino acids: CSARDPGDGYGYTF.

This clonotype was seen a few times. The chain links TRBV4-1 to TRBJ1-4, with a weak D call TRBD1 (6 bases). The V gene's germline CDR1 is MGHRA and CDR2 YSYEKL. V dropped 1 base and J dropped 1 base, with 13 bases sitting between them. The CDR3 contains 17 residues. The CDR3 loop reads CASSQVQGALTNEKLFF. CDR3 sequence (DNA): TGCGCCAGCAGCCAAGTACAGGGCGCCTTAACTAATGAAAAACTGTTTTTT.

The sample holds a few counts of this clonotype. The chain recombines TRBV7-9 with TRBJ2-5, with D possibly TRBD1 on 6 matching bases. Germline CDR1 is SEHNR and CDR2 is FQNEAQ (reference sequence). V lost 7 bases, J lost 5 bases, and 14 bases lay in between. CDR3 length equals 13 residues. CDR3: CASTQGIRETQYF. The DNA of the CDR3 is TGTGCCAGCACCCAGGGGATTCGCGAGACCCAGTACTTC.

The sample holds a few counts of this clonotype. As DNA, the CDR3 is TGTGCCAGCAGTGAATCCCGGGACAGCAAATACGAGCAGTACTTC. This sequence encodes CASSESRDSKYEQYF. The chain combines TRBV25-1 with TRBJ2-5, with 7 positions matching TRBD1. The last part of the DNA fits TRBJ2-7 better; the J call may be wrong. Germline CDR1 reads MGHDK; CDR2 reads SYGVNS. This CDR3 has 15 amino acids.

This sequence joins TRBV4-3 and TRBJ1-4; D unclear. Trimming removed 1 base at V and 7 bases at J, with 4 bases between. Germline V CDR1 and CDR2: LGHNA, YSLEER. The length of the CDR3 is 12 residues. CDR3: CASSQAGEKLFF. As DNA, the CDR3 is TGCGCCAGCAGCCAAGCTGGTGAAAAACTGTTTTTT.

This rearrangement joins TRBV7-9 to TRBJ2-5, with 10 nucleotides matching TRBD2. The J call may be wrong; the DNA end is better matched by TRBJ2-1. CDR1 SEHNR and CDR2 FQNEAQ come from the germline V gene (reference sequence). This CDR3 has 15 amino acids. The CDR3 DNA is TGTGCCAGCAGCTTATCTAGCGGGGGCTACAATGAGCAGTTCTTC. This codes for CASSLSSGGYNEQFF.

For the CDR3, the DNA is TGCGCCAGCAGCTTGGTATCAGCTGGGATAAATGAGCAGTTCTTC. It is translated as CASSLVSAGINEQFF. This chain joins TRBV5-1 and TRBJ2-1; no clear D gene. V gave up 0 bases and J gave up 7 bases, with 14 bases separating them. Germline V gene sequence: CDR1 SGHRS, CDR2 YFSETQ. This CDR3 contains 15 residues.

In this sample, this clonotype turned up a few times. The chain is built from TRBV29-1 and TRBJ2-5; D gene unclear. The germline V and J ends were trimmed by 4 bases and 0 bases, with 9 bases remaining between them. The CDR3 covers 13 residues. In germline, CDR1 is SQVTM, CDR2 ANQGSEA. The CDR3 sequence: CSVVFPDQETQYF. Written as DNA, the CDR3 is TGCAGCGTTGTTTTTCCAGACCAAGAGACCCAGTACTTC.

V usage is TRBV6-4 and J usage is TRBJ2-1, with D possibly TRBD2 on 6 matching bases. V shed 8 bases and J shed 4 bases, with 21 bases lying between them. The CDR3 contains 16 residues. Germline-derived CDR1 and CDR2 are MRHNA and SNTAGT. CDR3 DNA sequence: TGTGCCAGCGCCCCAGATTCCCTAGCGCCTTACAATGAGCAGTTCTTC. It yields the protein CASAPDSLAPYNEQFF.

The chain joins TRBV6-5 to TRBJ1-2; the match to TRBD1 covers 7 bases. The CDR3 spans 13 residues. Germline assignment: CDR1 MNHEY and CDR2 SVGAGI. With V trimmed by 5 bases and J by 8 bases, 8 bases remained unmatched. CDR3 coding DNA: TGTGCCAGCAGTACTACAGGGGCGGGGGGCTACACCTTC. This codes for CASSTTGAGGYTF.

The chain couples TRBV28 to TRBJ2-7; D might be TRBD2 (5 bases). From germline, CDR1 is MDHEN and CDR2 SYDVKM. The CDR3 runs 12 residues. V dropped 8 bases and J dropped 3 bases, with 11 bases sitting between them. The CDR3 region has the DNA TGTGCCAGCTCGGGGTTTGACTACGAGCAGTACTTC. This gives the protein CASSGFDYEQYF.

This clonotype has only a few counts. V and J are TRBV28 and TRBJ2-3; D perhaps matches TRBD2 (7 bases). The CDR3 is 16 amino acids. V shed 7 bases and J shed 3 bases, with 20 bases lying between them. Per germline, CDR1 MDHEN and CDR2 SYDVKM. The CDR3, as DNA: TGTGCCAGCATTTTTTCGGGGGGCGGTAGAACAGATACGCAGTATTTT. It codes for CASIFSGGGRTDTQYF.

The chain recombines TRBV19 with TRBJ2-7; 9 bases are a match to TRBD2. The V gene's germline CDR1 is LNHDA and CDR2 SQIVND (reference sequence). The CDR3 is made up of 15 amino acids. V dropped 5 bases and J dropped 2; count of bases not matched to a gene: 7. The CDR3 DNA follows: TGTGCCAGTAGTCACAATAGCGGGGGAGCCTACGAGCAGTACTTC. The encoded protein is CASSHNSGGAYEQYF.

CDR3 sequence (DNA): TGCAGTGCCCTAGCGGGGGGCAGTTCGGGCAATCAGCCCCAGCATTTT. Translated, it gives CSALAGGSSGNQPQHF. The rearrangement uses TRBV20-1 and TRBJ1-5; weak D call: TRBD1 (6 bases). The germline V gene has CDR1 DFQATT and CDR2 SNEGSKA (reference sequence). This CDR3 is built from 16 residues. Trimming left V 6 bases short and J 2 bases short, with 20 bases between.

A note on this clonotype: This is likely a read error, given that the CDR3 carries no conserved phenylalanine or tryptophan at its end. This chain joins TRBV14 and TRBJ1-5; D is possibly TRBD1 (6 bases). CDR1 SGHDN and CDR2 FVKESK come from the germline V gene. The V gene lost 4 bases and the J gene lost 5 bases, with 18 bases spanning the gap. The CDR3 is 16 residues long. CDR3 region: CASSRGPGGPYQPQHI. CDR3 bases: TGTGCCAGCAGCCGCGGTCCTGGGGGGCCCTATCAGCCCCAGCATATT.